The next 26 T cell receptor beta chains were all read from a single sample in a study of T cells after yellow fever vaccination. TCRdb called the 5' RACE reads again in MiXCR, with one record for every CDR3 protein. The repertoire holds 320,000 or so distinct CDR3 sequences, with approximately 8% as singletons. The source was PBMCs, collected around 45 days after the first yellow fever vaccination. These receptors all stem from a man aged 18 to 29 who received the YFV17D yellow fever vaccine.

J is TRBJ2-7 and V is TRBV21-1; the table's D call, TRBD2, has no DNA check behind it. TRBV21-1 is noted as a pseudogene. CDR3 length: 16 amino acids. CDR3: CASSKVRGLSSYEQYF. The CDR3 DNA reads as TGTGCCAGCAGCAAAGTTAGGGGACTTTCCTCCTACGAGCAGTACTTC.

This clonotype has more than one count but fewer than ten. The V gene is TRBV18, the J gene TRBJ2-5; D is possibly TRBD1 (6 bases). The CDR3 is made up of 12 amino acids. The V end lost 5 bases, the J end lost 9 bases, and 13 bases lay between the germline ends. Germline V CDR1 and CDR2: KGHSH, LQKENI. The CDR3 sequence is CASSFQGQAQYF. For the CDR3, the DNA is TGTGCCAGCTCATTTCAGGGGCAGGCCCAGTACTTC.

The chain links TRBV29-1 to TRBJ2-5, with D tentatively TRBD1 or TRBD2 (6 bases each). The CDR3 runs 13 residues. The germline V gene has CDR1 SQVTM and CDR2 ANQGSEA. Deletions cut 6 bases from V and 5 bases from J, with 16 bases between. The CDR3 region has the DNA TGCAGCGTCGCGTGGGGGGCGCAGGAGACCCAGTACTTC. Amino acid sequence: CSVAWGAQETQYF.

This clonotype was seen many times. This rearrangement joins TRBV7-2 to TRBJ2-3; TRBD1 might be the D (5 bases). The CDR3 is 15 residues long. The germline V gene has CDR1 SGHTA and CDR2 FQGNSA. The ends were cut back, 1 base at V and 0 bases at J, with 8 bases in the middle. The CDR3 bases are TGTGCCAGCAGCTTAGACAGGTCGAGCACAGATACGCAGTATTTT. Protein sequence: CASSLDRSSTDTQYF.

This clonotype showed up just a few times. The CDR3 DNA reads as TGTGCCAGCAGCTTAGGGGGGGATCCCATTCAGTACTTC. It translates to CASSLGGDPIQYF. The chain carries TRBV7-8 and TRBJ2-4; the D gene is possibly TRBD2 (6 bases). With 1 base removed from V and 9 bases from J, the gap between germline ends came to 10 bases. CDR3 size: 13 residues. The germline V gene has CDR1 SGHVS and CDR2 FQNEAQ.

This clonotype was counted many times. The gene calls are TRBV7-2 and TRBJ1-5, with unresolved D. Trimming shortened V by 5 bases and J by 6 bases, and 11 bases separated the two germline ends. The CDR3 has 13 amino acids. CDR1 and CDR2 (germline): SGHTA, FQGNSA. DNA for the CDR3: TGTGCCAGCAGCCCGGGGATGGGTCAGCCCCAGCATTTT. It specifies CASSPGMGQPQHF.

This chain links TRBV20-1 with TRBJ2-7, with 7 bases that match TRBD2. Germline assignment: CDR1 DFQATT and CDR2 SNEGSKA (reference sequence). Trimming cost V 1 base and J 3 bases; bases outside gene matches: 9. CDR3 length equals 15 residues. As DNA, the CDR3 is TGCAGTGCTAGAGGGGGCGGGGGAAGGGTCTACGAGCAGTACTTC. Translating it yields CSARGGGGRVYEQYF.

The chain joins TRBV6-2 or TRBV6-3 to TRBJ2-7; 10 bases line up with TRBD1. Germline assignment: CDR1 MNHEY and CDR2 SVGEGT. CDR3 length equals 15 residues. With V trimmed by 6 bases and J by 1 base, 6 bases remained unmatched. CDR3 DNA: TGTGCCAGCAGAACCGGGACAGGGGTTTCCTACGAGCAGTACTTC. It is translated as CASRTGTGVSYEQYF.

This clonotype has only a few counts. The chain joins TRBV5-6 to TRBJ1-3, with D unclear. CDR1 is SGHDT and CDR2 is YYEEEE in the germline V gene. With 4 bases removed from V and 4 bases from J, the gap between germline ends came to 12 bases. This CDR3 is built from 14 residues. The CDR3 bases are TGTGCCAGCAGCCTCCCCGACGCGGGAAACACCATATATTTT. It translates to CASSLPDAGNTIYF.

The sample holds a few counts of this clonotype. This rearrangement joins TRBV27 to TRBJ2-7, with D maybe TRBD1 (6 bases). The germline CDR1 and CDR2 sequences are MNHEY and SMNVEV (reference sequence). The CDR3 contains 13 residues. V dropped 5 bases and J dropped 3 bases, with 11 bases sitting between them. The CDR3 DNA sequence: TGTGCCAGCAGTCACACGGACAGCTACGAGCAGTACTTC. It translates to CASSHTDSYEQYF.

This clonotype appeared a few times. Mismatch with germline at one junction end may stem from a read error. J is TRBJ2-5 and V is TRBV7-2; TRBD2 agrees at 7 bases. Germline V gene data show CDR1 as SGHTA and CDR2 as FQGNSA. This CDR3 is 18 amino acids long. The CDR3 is CASSLAPTGGILREAQYF. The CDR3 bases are TGTGCCAGCAGCTTAGCACCGACGGGGGGAATCTTAAGAGAGGCCCAGTACTTC.

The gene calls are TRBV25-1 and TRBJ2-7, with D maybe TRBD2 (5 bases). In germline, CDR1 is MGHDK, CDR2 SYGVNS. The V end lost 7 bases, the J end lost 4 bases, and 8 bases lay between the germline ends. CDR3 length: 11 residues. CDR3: CASIRGYEQYF. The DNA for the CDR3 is TGTGCCAGCATACGAGGGTACGAGCAGTACTTC.

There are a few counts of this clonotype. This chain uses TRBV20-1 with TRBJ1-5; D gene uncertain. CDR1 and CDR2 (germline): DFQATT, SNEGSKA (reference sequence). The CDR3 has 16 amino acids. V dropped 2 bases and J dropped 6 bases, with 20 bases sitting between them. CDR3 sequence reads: CSARSAVSVGGQPQHF. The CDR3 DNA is TGCAGTGCTAGATCGGCGGTTTCCGTGGGCGGTCAGCCCCAGCATTTT.

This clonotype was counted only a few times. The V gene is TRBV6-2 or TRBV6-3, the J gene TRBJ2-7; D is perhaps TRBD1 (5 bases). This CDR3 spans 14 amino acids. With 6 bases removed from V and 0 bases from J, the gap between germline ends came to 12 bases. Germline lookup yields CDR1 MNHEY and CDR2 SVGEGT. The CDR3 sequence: CASRNTGFSYEQYF. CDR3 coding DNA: TGTGCCAGCAGGAACACAGGATTCTCCTACGAGCAGTACTTC.

The CDR3 DNA reads as TGTGCCAGCAGCGGGGTTAGCGGGGGGGCCTCCTACAATGAGCAGTTCTTC. Protein sequence: CASSGVSGGASYNEQFF. V and J are TRBV7-8 and TRBJ2-1, with 11 bases that match TRBD2. CDR1 and CDR2 (germline): SGHVS, FQNEAQ. This CDR3 spans 17 amino acids. V lost 5 bases, J lost 0 bases, and 6 bases stayed unmatched. Filled out from reference TRBV7-8 and TRBJ2-1, the complete variable domain reads GAGVSQSPRYKVAKRGQDVALRCDPISGHVSLFWYQQALGQGPEFLTYFQNEAQLDKSGLPSDRFFAERPEGSVSTLKIQRTQQEDSAVYLCASSGVSGGASYNEQFFGPGTRLTVL.

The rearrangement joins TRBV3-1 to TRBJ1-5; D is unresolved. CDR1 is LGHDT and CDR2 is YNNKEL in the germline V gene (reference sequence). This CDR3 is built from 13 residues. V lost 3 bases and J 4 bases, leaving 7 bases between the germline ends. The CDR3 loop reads CASSQHQNQPQHF. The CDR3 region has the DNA TGTGCCAGCAGCCAGCATCAGAATCAGCCCCAGCATTTT. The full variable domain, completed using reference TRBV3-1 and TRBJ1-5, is DTAVSQTPKYLVTQMGNDKSIKCEQNLGHDTMYWYKQDSKKFLKIMFSYNNKELIINETVPNRFSPKSPDKAHLNLHINSLELGDSAVYFCASSQHQNQPQHFGDGTRLSIL.

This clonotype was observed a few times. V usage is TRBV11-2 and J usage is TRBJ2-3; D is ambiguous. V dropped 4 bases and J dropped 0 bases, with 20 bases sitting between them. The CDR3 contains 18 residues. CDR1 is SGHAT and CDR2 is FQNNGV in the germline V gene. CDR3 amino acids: CASSSPGWGRPSTDTQYF. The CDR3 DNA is TGTGCCAGCAGCTCCCCTGGGTGGGGAAGGCCAAGCACAGATACGCAGTATTTT.

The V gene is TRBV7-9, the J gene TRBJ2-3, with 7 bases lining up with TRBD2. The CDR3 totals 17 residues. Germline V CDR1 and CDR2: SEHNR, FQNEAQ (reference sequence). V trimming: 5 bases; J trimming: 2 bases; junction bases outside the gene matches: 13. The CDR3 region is CASSRAAGLPFTDTQYF. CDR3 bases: TGTGCCAGCAGCCGTGCGGCGGGACTACCCTTCACAGATACGCAGTATTTT.

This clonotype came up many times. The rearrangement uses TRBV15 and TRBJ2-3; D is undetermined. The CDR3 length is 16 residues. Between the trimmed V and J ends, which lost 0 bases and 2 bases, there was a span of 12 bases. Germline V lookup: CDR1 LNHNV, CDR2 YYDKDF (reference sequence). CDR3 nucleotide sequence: TGTGCCACCAGCAGAGATTTTGGCAGACCCACAGATACGCAGTATTTT. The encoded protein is CATSRDFGRPTDTQYF.

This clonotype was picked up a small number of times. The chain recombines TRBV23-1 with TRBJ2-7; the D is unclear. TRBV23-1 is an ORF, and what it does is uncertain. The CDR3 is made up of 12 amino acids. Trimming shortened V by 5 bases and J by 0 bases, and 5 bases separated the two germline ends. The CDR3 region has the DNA TGCGCCAGCAGTACCCCCTCCTACGAGCAGTACGTC. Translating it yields CASSTPSYEQYV.

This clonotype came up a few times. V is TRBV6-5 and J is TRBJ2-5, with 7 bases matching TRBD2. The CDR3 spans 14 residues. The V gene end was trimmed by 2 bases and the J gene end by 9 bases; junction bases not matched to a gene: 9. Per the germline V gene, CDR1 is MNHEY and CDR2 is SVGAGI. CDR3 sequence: CASSYPWDRGAQYF. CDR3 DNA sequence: TGTGCCAGCAGTTACCCGTGGGACCGGGGGGCCCAGTACTTC.

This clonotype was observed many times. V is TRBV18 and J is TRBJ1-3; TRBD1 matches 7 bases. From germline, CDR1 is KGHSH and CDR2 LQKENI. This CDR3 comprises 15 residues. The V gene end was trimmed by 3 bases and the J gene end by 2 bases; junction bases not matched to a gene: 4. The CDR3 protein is CASSPLGTAGNTIYF. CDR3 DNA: TGTGCCAGCTCACCCCTCGGGACAGCTGGAAACACCATATATTTT.

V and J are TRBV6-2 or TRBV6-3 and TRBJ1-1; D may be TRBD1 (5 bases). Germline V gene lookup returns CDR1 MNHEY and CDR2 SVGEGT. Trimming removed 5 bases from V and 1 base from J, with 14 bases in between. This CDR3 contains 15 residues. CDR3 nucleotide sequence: TGTGCCAGCAGTCCAGCGGACAACAAGAACACTGAAGCTTTCTTT. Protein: CASSPADNKNTEAFF.

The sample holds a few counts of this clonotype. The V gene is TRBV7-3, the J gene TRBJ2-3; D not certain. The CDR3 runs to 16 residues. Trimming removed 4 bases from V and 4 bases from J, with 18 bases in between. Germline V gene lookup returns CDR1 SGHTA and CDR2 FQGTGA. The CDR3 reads CASSYSGSSRPDTQYF. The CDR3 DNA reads TGTGCCAGCAGCTATTCCGGCTCGTCGCGTCCAGATACGCAGTATTTT. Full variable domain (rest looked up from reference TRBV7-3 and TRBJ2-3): GAGVSQTPSNKVTEKGKYVELRCDPISGHTALYWYRQSLGQGPEFLIYFQGTGAADDSGLPNDRFFAVRPEGSVSTLKIQRTERGDSAVYLCASSYSGSSRPDTQYFGPGTRLTVL.

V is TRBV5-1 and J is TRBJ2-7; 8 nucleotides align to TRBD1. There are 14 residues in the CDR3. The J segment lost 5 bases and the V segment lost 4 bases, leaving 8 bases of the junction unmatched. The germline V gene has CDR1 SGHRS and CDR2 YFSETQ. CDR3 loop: CASSQGTGFDEQYV. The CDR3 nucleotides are TGCGCCAGCAGCCAGGGGACAGGCTTTGACGAGCAGTACGTC.

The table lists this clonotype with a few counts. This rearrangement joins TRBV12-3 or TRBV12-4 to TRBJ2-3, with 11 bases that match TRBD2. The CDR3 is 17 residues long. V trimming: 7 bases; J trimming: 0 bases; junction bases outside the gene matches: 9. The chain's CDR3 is CASKMWLAGGSTDTQYF. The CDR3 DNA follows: TGTGCCAGCAAAATGTGGCTAGCGGGGGGAAGCACAGATACGCAGTATTTT.